These 6 T cell receptor beta chains came from one sample sequenced in a study of neurological immune-mediated disorders. TCRdb re-derived calls from the 5' RACE reads in MiXCR, one entry per CDR3 protein. The sample comprises 74,000 or so distinct CDR3 sequences, roughly 9% of which are singletons, and 1.5% to 2% rests with the top ten. Sequenced sample: PBMCs. The receptors were gathered from a man aged 50-59 years in good health.

This clonotype was seen just once. An end of the junction differs from the germline gene, which may be a read error. This sequence joins TRBV7-9 and TRBJ2-1, with D perhaps assigned TRBD1 or TRBD2 (6 bases each). CDR3 length: 12 residues. Germline CDR1 is SEHNR and CDR2 is FQNEAQ (reference sequence). As DNA, the CDR3 is TGTGCCAACAGCTTGGGGGGCAATGAGCAGTTCTTT. Translation gives CANSLGGNEQFF.

In its sample, this clonotype was seen many times. The CDR3 here is CSAPSVVAGEDTQYF. As DNA, the CDR3 is TGCAGTGCTCCCTCTGTAGTCGCGGGGGAAGATACGCAGTATTTT. This rearrangement joins TRBV20-1 to TRBJ2-3; TRBD2 aligns across 7 bases. The CDR3 consists of 15 residues. CDR1 DFQATT and CDR2 SNEGSKA come from the germline V gene (reference sequence). Unmatched junction bases numbered 13, after V lost 5 bases and J lost 5 bases.

This clonotype was observed many times. This chain joins TRBV5-1 and TRBJ2-5; 9 bases match TRBD1. V dropped 0 bases and J dropped 5; count of bases not matched to a gene: 2. The CDR3 sequence is 14 residues long. Germline CDR1 is SGHRS and CDR2 is YFSETQ. The CDR3 region has the DNA TGCGCCAGCAGCTTGGGGACAGGGGTGGAGACCCAGTACTTC. Translating gives CASSLGTGVETQYF.

This clonotype was seen at least ten times. The chain is built from TRBV5-1 and TRBJ1-1, with a possible D match to TRBD1 (6 bases). The V end was cut by 4 bases, the J end by 2 bases, with 18 bases between. This CDR3 has 16 amino acids. CDR1 SGHRS and CDR2 YFSETQ come from the germline V gene. This CDR3 reads CASSPRIAGGNTEAFF. The CDR3 DNA is TGCGCCAGCAGCCCGAGGATAGCGGGGGGCAACACTGAAGCTTTCTTT.

The table lists this clonotype with many counts. The chain couples TRBV7-9 to TRBJ2-1, with D tentatively TRBD2 (6 bases). Germline CDR1 and CDR2: SEHNR and FQNEAQ (reference sequence). V lost 1 base and J 12 bases, leaving 16 bases between the germline ends. The CDR3 spans 14 residues. The CDR3 DNA reads TGTGCCAGCAGCTTAGGTCCCTCCGGGGGAGGGCAGTTCTTC. Translation: CASSLGPSGGGQFF.

This clonotype was detected ten times or more. One junction end disagrees with the germline gene, perhaps due to a read error. The rearrangement links TRBV15 to TRBJ2-5; D unresolved. CDR3 size: 11 residues. Germline assignment: CDR1 LNHNV and CDR2 YYDKDF (reference sequence). CDR3 nucleotide sequence: TGTGCCACCAGCGGAGAAGAGACCCAGTACTTC. Encoded protein: CATSGEETQYF.